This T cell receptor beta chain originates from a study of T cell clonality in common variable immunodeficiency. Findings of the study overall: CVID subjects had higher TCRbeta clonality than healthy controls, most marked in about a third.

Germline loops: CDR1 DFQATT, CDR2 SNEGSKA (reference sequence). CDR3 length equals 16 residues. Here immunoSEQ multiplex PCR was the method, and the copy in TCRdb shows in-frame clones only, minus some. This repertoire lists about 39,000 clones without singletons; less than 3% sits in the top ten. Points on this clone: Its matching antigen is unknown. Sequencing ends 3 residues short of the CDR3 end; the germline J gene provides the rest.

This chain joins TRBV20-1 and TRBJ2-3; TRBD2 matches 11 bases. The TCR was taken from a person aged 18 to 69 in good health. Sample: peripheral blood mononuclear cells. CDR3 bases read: TGCAGTGCTGCCGGACGAGTAGCGGGAGGGGGGGAGACG. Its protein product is CSAAGRVAGGGET. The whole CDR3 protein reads CSAAGRVAGGGETQYF.